The TCR beta chain under discussion was sequenced for a study of cytomegalovirus exposure and HLA in healthy donors. General study points: Beyond CMV serostatus, there was no information to go on about immune exposure. Several of the most significant clusters appeared linked to common viral pathogens, based on a later analysis.

Concerning this clone: The antigen remains undetermined.

This PCR relied on a set of 60 Vbeta primers and 13 Jbeta primers. TCRdb keeps only in-frame clones here, not all; method: immunoSEQ multiplex PCR. Of roughly 170,000 clones listed, roughly 88% are singletons. This CDR3 region has 14 residues. V was clipped by 6 bases and J by 1 base; unmatched bases: 5. The germline V gene has CDR1 MNHEY and CDR2 SMNVEV (reference sequence). The gene calls are TRBV27 and TRBJ1-2, with 7 bases identical to TRBD1. The receptor was isolated from a girl aged 2 to 10 in good health and CMV-seropositive. Sequencing was performed on PBMCs. Written as DNA, the CDR3 is TGTGCCAGCAGACTAACAGGGGATAACTATGGCTACACCTTC. This sequence encodes CASRLTGDNYGYTF.